This entry features one TCR beta chain sequence. This sample was included in a study of blood T cell repertoires in COVID-19. Study-wide background: Collection of acute and convalescent COVID-19 samples took place in the United States, Italy and Spain. Sources were T cells, B-cell-depleted T cells, or PBMCs; the material itself was cDNA or gDNA.

The CDR3 sequence is 15 residues long. Germline V gene sequence: CDR1 MGHRA, CDR2 YSYEKL. Between the trimmed V and J ends, which lost 3 bases and 4 bases, there was a span of 13 bases. The authors' processing: Researchers report that nucleated cell counts were estimated from reference gene primer amplification. Generated by immunoSEQ multiplex PCR, the TCRdb table keeps only in-frame clones and is missing some. D and trimming were read from the DNA, whereas the V and J calls and clone size are those reported in that table. This table holds about 500,000 clones, roughly 91% found once. Patients in Seattle were enrolled during active infection, then followed longitudinally.

This rearrangement joins TRBV4-1 to TRBJ1-3, with unresolved D. The sample comprised peripheral blood. The sequence was collected from a woman between 50 and 59 years old with COVID-19, enrolled during active disease. DNA for the CDR3: TGCGCCAGCAGCCACCCCGGGAAGACCGGAAACACCATATATTTT. Translated: CASSHPGKTGNTIYF.